The 3 T cell receptor beta chains below were found in one sample sequenced in a study of blood T cell repertoires in COVID-19. Using immunoSEQ multiplex PCR, the repertoire was profiled, and TCRdb retains in-frame clones only, with some absent. The sample has some 260,000 clones, around nine tenths seen once. Sequenced input: peripheral blood. These receptor sequences come from a woman aged 70 to 79 with COVID-19, enrolled during active disease.

V usage is TRBV4-1 and J usage is TRBJ1-3; D uncertain. The V and J ends lost 0 bases and 8 bases respectively, with 14 bases between them. The CDR3 loop spans 15 amino acids. CDR1 is MGHRA, CDR2 YSYEKL, per germline. Written as DNA, the CDR3 is TGCGCCAGCAGCCAAGACACGCACGGCGGGTACACCATATATTTT. Protein: CASSQDTHGGYTIYF.

The chain has TRBV30 and TRBJ2-3, with D perhaps matching TRBD2 (6 bases). Germline CDR1 reads GTSNPN; CDR2 reads SVGIG (reference sequence). V shed 4 bases and J shed 2 bases, with 25 bases lying between them. This CDR3 is 18 amino acids long. CDR3 loop: CAWTWTRVTVAATDTQYF. In DNA, the CDR3 is TGTGCCTGGACCTGGACCAGGGTGACGGTAGCGGCCACAGATACGCAGTATTTT.

The chain has TRBV10-3 and TRBJ1-2; the D gene is possibly TRBD1 (5 bases). The CDR3 sequence is 9 residues long. CDR1 and CDR2 from the germline V gene are ENHRY and SYGVKD. Trimming cost V 11 bases and J 7 bases, with 8 bases left between them. CDR3 nucleotides: TGTGCCGGGGGGTTTGGCTACACCTTC. Translating gives CAGGFGYTF.